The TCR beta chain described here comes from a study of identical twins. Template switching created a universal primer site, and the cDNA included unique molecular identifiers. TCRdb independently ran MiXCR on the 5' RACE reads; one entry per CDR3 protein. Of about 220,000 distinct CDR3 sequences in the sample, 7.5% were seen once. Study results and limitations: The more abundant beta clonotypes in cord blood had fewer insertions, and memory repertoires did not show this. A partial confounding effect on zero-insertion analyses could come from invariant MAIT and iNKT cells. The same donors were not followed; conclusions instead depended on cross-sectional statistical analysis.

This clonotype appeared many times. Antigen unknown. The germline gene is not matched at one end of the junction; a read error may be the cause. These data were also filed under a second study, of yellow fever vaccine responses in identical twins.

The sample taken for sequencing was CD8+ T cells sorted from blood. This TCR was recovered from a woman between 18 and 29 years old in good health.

The CDR3 is CASSRGTDYEQYF. CDR3 in DNA: TGTGCCAGCAGCCGCGGGACCGACTACGAGCAGTACTTC. The chain has TRBV4-1 and TRBJ2-7, with D possibly being TRBD2 (6 bases). The CDR3 runs 13 residues. CDR1 is MGHRA, CDR2 YSYEKL, per germline.